The following is a TCR beta chain sequence with its context. This clone occurred a few times. Its antigen remains unidentified. Base qualities are not at hand, and no much larger clone is one base apart. The germline V gene gives CDR1 as SGHRS and CDR2 as YFSETQ. The CDR3 has 13 amino acids, counting the end cysteine and phenylalanine. This entry keeps only the CDR3 DNA: 39 bases, framed from base 1. Unmatched junction bases come to 11, with V trimmed by 8 bases and J by 7 bases. The data belong to a study of early stage breast cancer tumors listed by TCRdb under 2017. The study in broad terms: Of the 15 to 20 invasive breast tumors, roughly 12 were found to be estrogen receptor-positive, progesterone receptor-positive and HER2-negative. Of the roughly 12 ER+/PR+/HER2- tumors, eight were classified as invasive ductal carcinomas and four as invasive lobular carcinomas. The average read coverage per sample was around 9.1-fold. Across all samples, some 2.8 million templates representing roughly 1 million unique clonotypes were detected. General conclusions and limits of the study: Enriched TCRB sequences shared across patients were found to be mostly commonly generated sequences that were unlikely to play an important role in the tumor microenvironment. Because the cohort was small, analysis by tumor subtype was not possible. Compared with adjacent normal breast tissue, tumors had roughly 2.5-fold higher T cell density and higher clonality. Repertoires from blood and normal breast were more alike than repertoires from blood and tumor, and in about 90% of the 16 patients, comparing each tissue with blood separated tumor from normal. Chain pairing and functional markers such as CD4, CD8 and FOXP3 were missed by bulk genomic DNA sequencing of unsorted cells.

Two independent genomic DNA replicates were amplified for each sample, with around 0.5 ug used for blood and about 1.5 ug for tumor or normal breast. Following the manufacturer's instructions, the ImmunoSeq Intro kit was used to carry out TCRB sequencing on genomic DNA. Multiplex PCR was run for roughly 33 cycles using proprietary primers and spike-in control sequences for absolute quantification. Single-end 150-bp reads were used to sequence an 87-bp fragment spanning the CDR3 and the flanking V and J genes. Each lane of an Illumina MiSeq using version 3.0 chemistry carried seven multiplexed samples, with two replicates per sample. The source study handled its data this way. The vendor's proprietary pipeline processed the raw data and merged both replicates into a single result for each sample. To define clonotypes, the study grouped productive rearrangements that shared the V-gene family, CDR3 amino acid sequence and J-gene segment. To compute clonality, the normalized Shannon entropy (Pielou evenness) of TCRB abundances was subtracted from 1. To estimate T cell density, the total number of templates was divided by the number of input cells, which was inferred from the amount of DNA input. Total repertoire diversity and clonality were estimated with Recon using default parameters. Tumor-enriched clonotypes were defined as having over 0.1% abundance in tumor and at least 32-fold higher abundance than in normal breast. TCRdb took this table from immuneACCESS and kept in-frame rearrangements with V and J called. Such tables lack part of the clones; where checked against another copy, unresolved V genes explain under half of the gap, and the rest is unexplained. The V and J calls and the clone size are those of that table, but D and trimming were determined from the DNA. Within this sample are fewer than 25,000 clones, with over 60% of them counted one time only. Around 9.5% of the sample comes from the top ten.

About 19-55 mg of tumor tissue was diced, and more than 3 ug of DNA was typically obtained. The study profiled bulk TCR beta-chain repertoires in matched peripheral blood, tumor and adjacent normal breast tissue taken from roughly 17 patients with early-stage breast cancer. After resection, tumor tissue identified by eye was cut out and put into prechilled RNAlater. Tumor tissue (about 17-55 mg) was diced and homogenized in RLTplus buffer with beta-mercaptoethanol and antifoaming agent using a TissueLyser II. The Qiagen AllPrep DNA/RNA Mini kit was used for genomic DNA extraction. The specimen was breast tumor tissue. In this chain, TRBV5-1 is recombined with TRBJ1-2; 7 bases in between match TRBD1. This sequence was found in a person aged 60 to 70 with breast cancer. Read as DNA, the sequence is TGCGCCAGTACTACCCAGGGGGGTAGTGGCTACACCTTC. Its translation reads: CASTTQGGSGYTF.